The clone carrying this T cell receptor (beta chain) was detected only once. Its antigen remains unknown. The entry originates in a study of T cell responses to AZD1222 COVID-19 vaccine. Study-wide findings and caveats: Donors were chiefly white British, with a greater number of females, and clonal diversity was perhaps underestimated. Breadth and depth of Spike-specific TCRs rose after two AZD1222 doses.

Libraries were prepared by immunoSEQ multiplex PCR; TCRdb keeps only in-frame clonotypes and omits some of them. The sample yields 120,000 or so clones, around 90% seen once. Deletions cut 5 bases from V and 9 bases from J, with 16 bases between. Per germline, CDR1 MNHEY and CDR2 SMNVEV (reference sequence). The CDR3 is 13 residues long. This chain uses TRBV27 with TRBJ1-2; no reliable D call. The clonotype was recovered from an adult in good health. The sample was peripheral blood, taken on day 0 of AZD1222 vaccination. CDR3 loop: CASSLDSERSYTF. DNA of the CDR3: TGTGCCAGCAGTCTAGACTCAGAGCGTAGCTACACCTTC.